This T cell receptor beta chain was documented in a study of cytomegalovirus exposure and HLA in healthy donors. The repertoire was sequenced with immunoSEQ multiplex PCR; TCRdb's copy has only in-frame clones and lacks some. In the table there are under 400,000 clones, 70% to 90% of which are singletons. CDR3 length equals 13 residues. Trimming took 8 bases from V and 4 from J; bases not matched to a gene: 7. In germline, CDR1 is MNHNY, CDR2 SVGAGI (reference sequence). The sequencing sample was made of PBMCs. The chain couples TRBV6-6 to TRBJ1-2; 7 bases align to TRBD1. The clonotype was recovered from a man younger than 40 in good health and CMV-seronegative. The CDR3 is CASRPGQTYGYTF. DNA for the CDR3: TGTGCCAGCCGGCCGGGACAGACCTATGGCTACACCTTC.